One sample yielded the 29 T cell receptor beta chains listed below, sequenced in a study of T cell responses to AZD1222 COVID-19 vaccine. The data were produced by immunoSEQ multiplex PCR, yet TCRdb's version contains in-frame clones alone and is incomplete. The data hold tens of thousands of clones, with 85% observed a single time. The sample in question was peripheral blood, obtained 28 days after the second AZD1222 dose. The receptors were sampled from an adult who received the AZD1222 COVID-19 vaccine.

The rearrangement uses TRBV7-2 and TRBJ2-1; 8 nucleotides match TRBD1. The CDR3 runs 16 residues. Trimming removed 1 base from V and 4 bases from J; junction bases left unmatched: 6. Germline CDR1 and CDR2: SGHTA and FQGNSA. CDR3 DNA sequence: TGTGCCAGCAGCTTAGTGGCACAGGGGGAATACAATGAGCAGTTCTTC. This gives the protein CASSLVAQGEYNEQFF.

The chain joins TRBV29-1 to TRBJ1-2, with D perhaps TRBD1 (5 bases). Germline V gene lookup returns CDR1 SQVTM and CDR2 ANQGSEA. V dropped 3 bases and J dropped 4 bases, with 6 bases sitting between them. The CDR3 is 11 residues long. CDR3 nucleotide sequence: TGCAGCGTTGATCAGGGCTATGGCTACACCTTC. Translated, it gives CSVDQGYGYTF.

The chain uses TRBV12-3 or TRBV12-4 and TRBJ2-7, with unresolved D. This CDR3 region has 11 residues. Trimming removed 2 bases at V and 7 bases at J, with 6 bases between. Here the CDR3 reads CASSLSSEQYF. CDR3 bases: TGTGCCAGCAGTTTAAGTTCTGAGCAGTACTTC.

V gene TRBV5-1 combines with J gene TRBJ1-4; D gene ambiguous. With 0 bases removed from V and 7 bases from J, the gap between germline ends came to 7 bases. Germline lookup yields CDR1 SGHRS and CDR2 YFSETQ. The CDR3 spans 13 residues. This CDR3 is CASSLAEGEKLFF. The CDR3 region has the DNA TGCGCCAGCAGCTTGGCCGAGGGTGAAAAACTGTTTTTT.

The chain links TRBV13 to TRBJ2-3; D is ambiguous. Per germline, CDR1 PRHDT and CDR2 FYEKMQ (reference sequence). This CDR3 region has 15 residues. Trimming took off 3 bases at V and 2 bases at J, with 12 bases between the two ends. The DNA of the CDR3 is TGTGCCAGCAGCTTTGGGTGGCCTAACACAGATACGCAGTATTTT. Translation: CASSFGWPNTDTQYF. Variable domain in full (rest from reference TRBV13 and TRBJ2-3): AAGVIQSPRHLIKEKRETATLKCYPIPRHDTVYWYQQGPGQDPQFLISFYEKMQSDKGSIPDRFSAQQFSDYHSELNMSSLELGDSALYFCASSFGWPNTDTQYFGPGTRLTVL.

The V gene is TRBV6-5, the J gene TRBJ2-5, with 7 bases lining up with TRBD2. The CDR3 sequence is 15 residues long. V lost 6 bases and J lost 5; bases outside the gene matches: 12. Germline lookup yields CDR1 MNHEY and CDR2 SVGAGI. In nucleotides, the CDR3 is TGTGCCAGCAGCCGTGTCCGGGGAGGGGCCGAGACCCAGTACTTC. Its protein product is CASSRVRGGAETQYF.

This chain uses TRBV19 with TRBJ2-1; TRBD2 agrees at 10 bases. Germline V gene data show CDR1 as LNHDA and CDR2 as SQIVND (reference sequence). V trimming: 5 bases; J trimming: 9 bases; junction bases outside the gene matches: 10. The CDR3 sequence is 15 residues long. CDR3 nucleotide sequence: TGTGCCAGTAGTGCAACTAGCGGGGTCGGCGGTGAGCAGTTCTTC. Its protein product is CASSATSGVGGEQFF.

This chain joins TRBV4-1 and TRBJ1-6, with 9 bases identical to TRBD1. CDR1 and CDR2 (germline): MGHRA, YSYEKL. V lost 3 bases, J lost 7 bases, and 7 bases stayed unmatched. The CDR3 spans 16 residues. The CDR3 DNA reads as TGCGCCAGCAGCCACCGGGACAGGGCGTCCAATTCACCCCTCCACTTT. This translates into CASSHRDRASNSPLHF.

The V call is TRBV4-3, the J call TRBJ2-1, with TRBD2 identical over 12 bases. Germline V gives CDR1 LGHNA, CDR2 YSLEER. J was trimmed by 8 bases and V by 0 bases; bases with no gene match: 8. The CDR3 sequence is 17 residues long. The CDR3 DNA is TGCGCCAGCAGCCAAGATCGGACTAGCGGGATAGAAGATGAGCAGTTCTTC. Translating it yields CASSQDRTSGIEDEQFF.

The CDR3 coding sequence is TGTGCCAGCAGCCATGGGGGGCTTTCTACAGATACGCAGTATTTT. This sequence encodes CASSHGGLSTDTQYF. V is TRBV7-3 and J is TRBJ2-3; either TRBD1 or TRBD2 may fit D (6 bases each). The germline V gene encodes CDR1 SGHTA and CDR2 FQGTGA. The ends were cut back, 5 bases at V and 3 bases at J, with 15 bases in the middle. CDR3 length: 15 residues. The full variable domain, completed using reference TRBV7-3 and TRBJ2-3, is GAGVSQTPSNKVTEKGKYVELRCDPISGHTALYWYRQSLGQGPEFLIYFQGTGAADDSGLPNDRFFAVRPEGSVSTLKIQRTERGDSAVYLCASSHGGLSTDTQYFGPGTRLTVL.

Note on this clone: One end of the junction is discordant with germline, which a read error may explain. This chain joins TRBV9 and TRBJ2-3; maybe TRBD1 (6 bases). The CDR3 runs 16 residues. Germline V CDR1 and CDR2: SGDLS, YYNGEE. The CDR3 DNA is TGTGCCAACAGCGTAGGACACAGGGCTTTTTCAGATACGCAGTATTTT. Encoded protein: CANSVGHRAFSDTQYF.

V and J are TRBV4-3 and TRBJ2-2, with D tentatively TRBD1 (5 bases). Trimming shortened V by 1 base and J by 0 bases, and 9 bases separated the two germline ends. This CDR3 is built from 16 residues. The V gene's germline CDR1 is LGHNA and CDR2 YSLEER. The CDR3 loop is CASSQVTGSNTGELFF. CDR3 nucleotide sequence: TGCGCCAGCAGCCAAGTAACAGGATCGAACACCGGGGAGCTGTTTTTT.

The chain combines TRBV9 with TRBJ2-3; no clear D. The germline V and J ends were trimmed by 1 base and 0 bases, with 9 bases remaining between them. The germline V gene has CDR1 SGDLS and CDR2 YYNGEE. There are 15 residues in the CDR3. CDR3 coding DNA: TGTGCCAGCAGCGTAAGAGCAGACAGCACAGATACGCAGTATTTT. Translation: CASSVRADSTDTQYF. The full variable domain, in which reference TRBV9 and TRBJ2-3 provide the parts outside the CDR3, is DSGVTQTPKHLITATGQRVTLRCSPRSGDLSVYWYQQSLDQGLQFLIQYYNGEERAKGNILERFSAQQFPDLHSELNLSSLELGDSALYFCASSVRADSTDTQYFGPGTRLTVL.

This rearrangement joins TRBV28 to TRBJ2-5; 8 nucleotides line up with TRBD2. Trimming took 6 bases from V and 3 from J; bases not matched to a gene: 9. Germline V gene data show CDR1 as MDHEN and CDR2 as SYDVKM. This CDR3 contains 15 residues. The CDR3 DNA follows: TGTGCCAGCAGAATCGGGATCGGGAGGGAAGAGACCCAGTACTTC. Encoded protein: CASRIGIGREETQYF.

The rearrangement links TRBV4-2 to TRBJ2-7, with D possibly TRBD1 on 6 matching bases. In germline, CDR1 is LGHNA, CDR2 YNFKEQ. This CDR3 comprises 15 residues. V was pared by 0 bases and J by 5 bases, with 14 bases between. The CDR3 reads CASSQERRAGDEQYF. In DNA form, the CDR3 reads TGTGCCAGCAGCCAAGAACGCAGGGCAGGGGACGAGCAGTACTTC.

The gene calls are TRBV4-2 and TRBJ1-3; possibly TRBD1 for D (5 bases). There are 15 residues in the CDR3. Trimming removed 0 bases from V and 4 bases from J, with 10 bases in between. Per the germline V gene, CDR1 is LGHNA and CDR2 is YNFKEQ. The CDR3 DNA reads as TGTGCCAGCAGCCAAGATAGGGGTTCCGGAAACACCATATATTTT. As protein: CASSQDRGSGNTIYF.

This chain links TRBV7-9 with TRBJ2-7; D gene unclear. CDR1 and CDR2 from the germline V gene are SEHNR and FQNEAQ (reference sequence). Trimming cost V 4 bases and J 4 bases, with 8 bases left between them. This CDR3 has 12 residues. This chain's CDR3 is CASSSVGYEQYF. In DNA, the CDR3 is TGTGCCAGCAGCTCCGTGGGGTACGAGCAGTACTTC.

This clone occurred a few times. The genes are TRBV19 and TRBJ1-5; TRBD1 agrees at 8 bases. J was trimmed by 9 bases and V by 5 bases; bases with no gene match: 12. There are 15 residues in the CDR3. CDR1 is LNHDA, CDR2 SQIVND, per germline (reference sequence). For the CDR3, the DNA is TGTGCCAGTAGTCCCCCAGGACAGGGCTCTGTGCCCCAGCATTTT. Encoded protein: CASSPPGQGSVPQHF.

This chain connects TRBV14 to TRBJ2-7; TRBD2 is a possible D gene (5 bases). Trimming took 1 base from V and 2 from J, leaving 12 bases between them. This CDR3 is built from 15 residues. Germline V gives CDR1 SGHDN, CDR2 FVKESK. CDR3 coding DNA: TGTGCCAGCAGCCAAGCGTGGGAGTCCACCTACGAGCAGTACTTC. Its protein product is CASSQAWESTYEQYF.

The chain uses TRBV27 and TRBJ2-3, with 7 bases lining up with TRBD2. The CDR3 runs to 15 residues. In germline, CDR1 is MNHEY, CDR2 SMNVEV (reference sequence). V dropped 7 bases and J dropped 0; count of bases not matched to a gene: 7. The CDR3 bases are TGTGCCAGCACCAGACTAGCTCCTAGCACAGATACGCAGTATTTT. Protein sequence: CASTRLAPSTDTQYF.

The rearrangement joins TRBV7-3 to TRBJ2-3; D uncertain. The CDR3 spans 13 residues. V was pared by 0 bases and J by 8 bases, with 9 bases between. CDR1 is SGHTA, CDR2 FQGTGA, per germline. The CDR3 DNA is TGTGCCAGCAGCTTAACCGGGTCGGGTACGCAGTATTTT. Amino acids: CASSLTGSGTQYF.

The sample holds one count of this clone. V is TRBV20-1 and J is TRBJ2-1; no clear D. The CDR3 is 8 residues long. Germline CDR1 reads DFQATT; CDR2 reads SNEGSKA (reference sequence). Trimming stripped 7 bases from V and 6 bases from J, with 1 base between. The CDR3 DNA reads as TGCAGTGTCAATGAGCAGTTCTTC. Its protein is CSVNEQFF.

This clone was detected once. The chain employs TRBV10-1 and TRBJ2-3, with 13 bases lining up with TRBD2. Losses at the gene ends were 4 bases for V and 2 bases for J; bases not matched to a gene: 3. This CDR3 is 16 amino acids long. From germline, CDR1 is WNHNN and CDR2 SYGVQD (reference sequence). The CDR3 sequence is CASSAGLAGDTDTQYF. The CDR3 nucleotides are TGCGCCAGCAGTGCCGGACTAGCGGGAGACACAGATACGCAGTATTTT.

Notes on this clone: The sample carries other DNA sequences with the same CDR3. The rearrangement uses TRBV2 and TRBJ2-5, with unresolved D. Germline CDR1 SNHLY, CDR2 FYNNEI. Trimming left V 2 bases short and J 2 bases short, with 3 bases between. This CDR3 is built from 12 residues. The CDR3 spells CASSEQQETQYF. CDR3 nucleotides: TGTGCCAGCAGTGAACAGCAAGAGACCCAGTACTTC.

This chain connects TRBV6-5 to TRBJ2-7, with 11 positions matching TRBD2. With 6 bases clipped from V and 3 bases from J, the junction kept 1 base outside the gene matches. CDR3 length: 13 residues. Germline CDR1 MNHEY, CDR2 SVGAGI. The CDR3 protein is CASRTSGGYEQYF. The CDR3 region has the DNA TGTGCCAGCAGAACTAGCGGGGGCTACGAGCAGTACTTC.

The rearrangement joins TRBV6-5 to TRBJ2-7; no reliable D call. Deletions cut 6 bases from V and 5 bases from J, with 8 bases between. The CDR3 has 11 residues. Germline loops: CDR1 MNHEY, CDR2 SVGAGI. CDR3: CASSSRNEQYF. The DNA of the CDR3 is TGTGCCAGCAGCTCTCGGAACGAGCAGTACTTC.

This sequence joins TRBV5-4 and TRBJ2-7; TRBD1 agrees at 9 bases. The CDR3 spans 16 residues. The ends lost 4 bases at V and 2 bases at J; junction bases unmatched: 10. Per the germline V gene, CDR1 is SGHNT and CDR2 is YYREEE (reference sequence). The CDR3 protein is CASSPTHGTGTYEQYF. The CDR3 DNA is TGTGCCAGCAGCCCTACGCACGGGACAGGGACCTACGAGCAGTACTTC.

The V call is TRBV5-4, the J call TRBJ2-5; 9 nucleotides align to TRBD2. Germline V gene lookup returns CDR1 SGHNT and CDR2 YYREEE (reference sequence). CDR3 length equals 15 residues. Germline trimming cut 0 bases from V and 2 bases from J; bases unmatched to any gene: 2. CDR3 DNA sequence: TGTGCCAGCAGCTTGGTACTAGCGGGTCAAGAGACCCAGTACTTC. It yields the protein CASSLVLAGQETQYF.

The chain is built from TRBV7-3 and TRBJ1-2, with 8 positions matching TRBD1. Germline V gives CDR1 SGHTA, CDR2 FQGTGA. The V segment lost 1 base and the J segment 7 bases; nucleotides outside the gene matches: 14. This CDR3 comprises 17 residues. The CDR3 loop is CASSLSPHGQGEGGYTF. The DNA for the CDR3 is TGTGCCAGCAGCTTAAGTCCCCATGGACAGGGAGAGGGTGGCTACACCTTC.